This T cell receptor beta chain came from a study of CD8+ T cells in alopecia areata. Study results and limitations: Lesional scalp, especially alopecia totalis/universalis, showed higher clonality than normal scalp. Besides other cells, scalp samples also yield sequences of resident alphabeta T cells from normal skin.

Several patients' sorted CD4+ cells yielded CD25+CD127- cells. Patients with alopecia areata provided lesional scalp punch biopsies as well as peripheral blood. From PBMCs, CD4+ and CD8+ T cells were sorted. This clone appeared a few times. Antigen: not known. cDNA reverse transcribed from extracted RNA served as the sequencing template. Measured with immunoSEQ multiplex PCR; TCRdb has only the in-frame clones, and not every one. The sample carries about 37,000 clones, nearly 55% recorded once. V lost 3 bases to trimming and J lost 3 bases; unmatched junction nucleotides: 5. The V gene's germline CDR1 is LNHDA and CDR2 SQIVND (reference sequence). The CDR3 loop spans 15 amino acids.

The origin of this receptor is a human donor with alopecia areata. The chain carries TRBV19 and TRBJ2-5; 9 nucleotides agree with TRBD1. The sample comprised CD4+ Tregs sorted from blood. CDR3: CASSMLGQGKETQYF. The CDR3 DNA sequence: TGTGCCAGTAGTATGCTAGGACAGGGGAAAGAGACCCAGTACTTC.